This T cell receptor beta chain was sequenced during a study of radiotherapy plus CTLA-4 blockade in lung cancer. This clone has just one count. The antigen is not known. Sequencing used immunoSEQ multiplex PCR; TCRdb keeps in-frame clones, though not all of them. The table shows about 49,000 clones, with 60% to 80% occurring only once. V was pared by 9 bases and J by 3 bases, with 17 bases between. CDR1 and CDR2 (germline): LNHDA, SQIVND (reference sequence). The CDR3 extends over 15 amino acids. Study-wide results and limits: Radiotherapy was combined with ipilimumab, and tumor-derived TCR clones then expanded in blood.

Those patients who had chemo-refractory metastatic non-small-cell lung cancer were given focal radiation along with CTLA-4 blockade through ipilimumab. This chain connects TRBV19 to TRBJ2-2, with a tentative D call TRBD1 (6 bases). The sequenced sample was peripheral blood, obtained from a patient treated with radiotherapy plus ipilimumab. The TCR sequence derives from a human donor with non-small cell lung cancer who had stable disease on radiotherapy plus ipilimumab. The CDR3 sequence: CASRGGTAYTGELFF. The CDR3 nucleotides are TGTGCCAGCAGGGGCGGCACCGCGTACACCGGGGAGCTGTTTTTT.